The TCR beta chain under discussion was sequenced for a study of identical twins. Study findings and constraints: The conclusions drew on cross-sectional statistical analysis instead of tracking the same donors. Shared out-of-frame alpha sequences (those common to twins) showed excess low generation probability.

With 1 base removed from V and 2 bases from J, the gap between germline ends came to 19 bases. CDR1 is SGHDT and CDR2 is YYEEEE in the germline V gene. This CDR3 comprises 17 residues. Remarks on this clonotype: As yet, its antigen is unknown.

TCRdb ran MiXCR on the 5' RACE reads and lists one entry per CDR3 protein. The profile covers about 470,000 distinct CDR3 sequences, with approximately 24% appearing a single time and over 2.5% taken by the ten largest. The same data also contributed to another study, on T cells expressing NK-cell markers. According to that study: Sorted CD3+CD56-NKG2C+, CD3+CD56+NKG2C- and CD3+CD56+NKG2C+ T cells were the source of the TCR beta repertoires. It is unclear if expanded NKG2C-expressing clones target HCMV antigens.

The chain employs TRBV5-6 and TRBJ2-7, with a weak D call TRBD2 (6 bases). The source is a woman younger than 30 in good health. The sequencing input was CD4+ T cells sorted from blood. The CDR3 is CASSLSTGGGYPYEQYF. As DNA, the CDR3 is TGTGCCAGCAGCTTGTCAACCGGGGGAGGCTATCCCTACGAGCAGTACTTC.